This T cell receptor (beta chain) was profiled in a study of blood T cells in healthy people across ages. Study conclusions and caveats: Naive T cell percentage showed a strong correlation with TCR beta diversity. It was held that diversity estimates obtained from one million T cells represented underestimates.

A few counts support this clonotype. Its specificity is not known. Through a sample-barcoded 5' primer and a J-beta primer mix, a second PCR was run for 7 to 11 cycles. Each of the cDNA molecules was tagged by a template-switch adaptor with 12 random nucleotides. TCRdb recomputed calls from the 5' RACE reads with MiXCR, one row per CDR3 protein. The sample includes roughly 1,000,000 distinct CDR3 sequences, under 30% of them seen just once. These data also formed part of another study, on T cells of mothers and their children. That source reports: Every mother produced more than 8 million TCR beta CDR3 reads, whereas every child provided about 3 million.

The source of this sequence is a girl aged 2-9 years in good health. Sequencing input: blood.

CDR3 amino acids: CASSYEGAQNIQYF. The CDR3 nucleotides read TGTGCCAGCAGTTACGAAGGGGCACAAAACATTCAGTACTTC. The J gene is TRBJ2-4, the V gene TRBV6-5; the D gene is possibly TRBD1 (5 bases). The length of the CDR3 is 14 residues. The germline gives CDR1 MNHEY, CDR2 SVGAGI. The V gene lost 2 bases and the J gene lost 5 bases, with 10 bases spanning the gap.